This TCR beta chain was recorded in a study of CD8 T cells in Susac syndrome. General study results and limits: Among people with Susac, CD8+ clonal expansion was greatest in TEMRA cells and active patients. In total CD8+ repertoires, sixteen Susac-specific public clones were found, and in CD8+ TEMRA repertoires, five were found.

Germline lookup yields CDR1 SNHLY and CDR2 FYNNEI. The CDR3 is 15 residues long. V was pared by 6 bases and J by 6 bases, with 18 bases between. Roughly 0.5 to 1 ug RNA was reverse transcribed with random hexamers. The CDR3 of TCR beta was amplified by immunoSEQ multiplex PCR across 54 Vbeta and 13 Jbeta. Via MiXCR, TCRdb re-called the immunoSEQ multiplex PCR reads, giving one row per CDR3 protein. The sample has 95,000 to 150,000 distinct CDR3 sequences; just under 95% are singletons. TEMRA cells were enriched by FACS, while CD8+ and CD4+ T cells were obtained through a negative isolation that was performed magnetically. As for this clonotype: The antigen is unknown.

This rearrangement joins TRBV2 to TRBJ2-1, with D maybe TRBD2 (5 bases). The receptor comes from a human donor with Susac syndrome. Sequenced sample: CD8+ T cells from PBMCs. This CDR3 is CASREDSTSSNEQFF. CDR3 in DNA: TGTGCCAGCAGGGAGGACTCAACGAGCAGCAATGAGCAGTTCTTC.